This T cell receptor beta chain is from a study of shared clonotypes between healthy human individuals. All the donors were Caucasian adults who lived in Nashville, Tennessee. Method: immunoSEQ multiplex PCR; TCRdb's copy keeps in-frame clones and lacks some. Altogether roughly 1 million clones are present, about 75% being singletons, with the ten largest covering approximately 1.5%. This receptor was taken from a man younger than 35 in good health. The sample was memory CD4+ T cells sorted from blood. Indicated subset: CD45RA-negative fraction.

The CDR3 loop reads CASSHPTGRNQETQYF. CDR3 DNA sequence: TGCGCCAGCAGCCACCCGACAGGCCGAAACCAAGAGACCCAGTACTTC. The J gene is TRBJ2-5, the V gene TRBV4-1; tentative D call: TRBD1 (6 bases). The CDR3 contains 16 residues. Trimming removed 3 bases from V and 0 bases from J, with 14 bases in between. Germline V lookup: CDR1 MGHRA, CDR2 YSYEKL.